Presented here are 10 T cell receptor beta chains from one specimen sequenced in a study of shared clonotypes between healthy human individuals. Assay: immunoSEQ multiplex PCR; the TCRdb copy retains only in-frame clones and omits some. The table includes about 2 million clones, 90% to 95% detected once. Sequencing was done on a sample of naive CD4+ T cells sorted from blood. Subset here: CD45RA+ positively selected. All receptors derive from a man younger than 35 in good health.

V usage is TRBV6-4 and J usage is TRBJ2-2, with TRBD2 matching 7 bases. Trimming at V came to 4 bases and at J to 7 bases, leaving 15 bases not matched to a gene. CDR1 is MRHNA and CDR2 is SNTAGT in the germline V gene. The CDR3 sequence is 17 residues long. CDR3 in amino acids: CASSAKTSKGKGGELFF. The CDR3 DNA sequence: TGTGCCAGCAGTGCCAAGACTAGCAAGGGAAAGGGCGGGGAGCTGTTTTTT.

About this clone: The identical CDR3 is also encoded by other nucleotide sequences in the sample. The chain joins TRBV5-1 to TRBJ2-2; D tentatively reads TRBD1 or TRBD2 (5 bases each). There are 15 residues in the CDR3. Germline loops: CDR1 SGHRS, CDR2 YFSETQ. Between the trimmed V and J ends, which lost 4 bases and 0 bases, there was a span of 10 bases. The CDR3 sequence: CASSAGTANTGELFF. CDR3 nucleotides: TGCGCCAGCAGCGCCGGGACGGCGAACACCGGGGAGCTGTTTTTT.

The rearrangement joins TRBV2 to TRBJ2-7; D is ambiguous. V shed 4 bases and J shed 3 bases, with 19 bases lying between them. The CDR3 extends over 16 amino acids. Germline V gene lookup returns CDR1 SNHLY and CDR2 FYNNEI. The CDR3 sequence is CASSAGQPEAGYEQYF. The CDR3 coding sequence is TGTGCCAGCAGTGCGGGTCAGCCGGAAGCCGGCTACGAGCAGTACTTC.

The chain is built from TRBV7-9 and TRBJ1-2, with D unresolved. The CDR3 sequence is 12 residues long. Trimming pared 4 bases from V and 8 bases from J, leaving 11 bases between. Germline-derived CDR1 and CDR2 are SEHNR and FQNEAQ (reference sequence). CDR3 residues: CASSSRDLGYTF. CDR3 nucleotide sequence: TGTGCCAGCAGCTCGAGGGATTTAGGCTACACCTTC.

This chain connects TRBV5-4 to TRBJ2-7; D possibly uses TRBD1 or TRBD2 (6 bases each). CDR3 size: 16 residues. The germline V gene has CDR1 SGHNT and CDR2 YYREEE (reference sequence). V gave up 0 bases and J gave up 6 bases, with 19 bases separating them. In DNA, the CDR3 is TGTGCCAGCAGCTTGGACCCTGGGGGCGGAGGGAGCGAGCAGTACTTC. Translation: CASSLDPGGGGSEQYF.

J is TRBJ2-2 and V is TRBV5-4; D not resolved. The CDR3 has 15 amino acids. Per the germline V gene, CDR1 is SGHNT and CDR2 is YYREEE (reference sequence). Trimming removed 1 base from V and 0 bases from J, with 7 bases in between. The CDR3 loop reads CASSLRNANTGELFF. The CDR3, as DNA: TGTGCCAGCAGCTTGAGGAACGCGAACACCGGGGAGCTGTTTTTT.

About this clone itself: This same CDR3 is encoded by further DNA sequences in the sample. The V gene is TRBV18, the J gene TRBJ2-5; D not certain. The CDR3 sequence is 13 residues long. V lost 3 bases to trimming and J lost 1 base, with 6 bases between them. Germline CDR1 and CDR2: KGHSH and LQKENI. The CDR3 nucleotides are TGTGCCAGCTCACCGAACTCCCAAGAGACCCAGTACTTC. Translating it yields CASSPNSQETQYF.

The rearrangement uses TRBV5-6 and TRBJ1-2, with 9 positions matching TRBD1. CDR3 length: 15 residues. Germline V gene sequence: CDR1 SGHDT, CDR2 YYEEEE. After removal of 0 bases from V and 7 bases from J, the junction contained 7 bases not matched to a gene. CDR3 coding DNA: TGTGCCAGCAGCTTGGAAACAGGGGGCAATGTTGGCTACACCTTC. Translation gives CASSLETGGNVGYTF.

The chain couples TRBV25-1 to TRBJ2-2; D remains ambiguous. Germline V gene sequence: CDR1 MGHDK, CDR2 SYGVNS. The CDR3 totals 11 residues. The ends were cut back, 7 bases at V and 3 bases at J, with 3 bases in the middle. The CDR3 DNA reads TGTGCCAGCAAAGACACCGGGGAGCTGTTTTTT. It codes for CASKDTGELFF.

The chain carries TRBV18 and TRBJ2-3; D is perhaps TRBD2 (5 bases). Germline V CDR1 and CDR2: KGHSH, LQKENI. V lost 0 bases, J lost 3 bases, and 13 bases lay in between. The CDR3 consists of 16 residues. CDR3 nucleotides: TGTGCCAGCTCACCACCGGGCAGCCTAGCAACAGATACGCAGTATTTT. This codes for CASSPPGSLATDTQYF.